The 19 T cell receptor beta chains presented below share a single source sample, sequenced in a study of cytomegalovirus exposure and HLA in healthy donors. Libraries were prepared by immunoSEQ multiplex PCR; TCRdb keeps only in-frame clonotypes and omits some of them. The table shows around 69,000 clones, with roughly 95% occurring only once. Sequences were obtained from PBMCs. Receptors were obtained from a woman aged 18-29 years in good health and CMV-seropositive.

The V gene is TRBV6-1, the J gene TRBJ1-5; D is perhaps TRBD1 (6 bases). The CDR3 is made up of 16 amino acids. Trimming took 4 bases from V and 6 from J, leaving 19 bases between them. The germline CDR1 and CDR2 sequences are MNHNS and SASEGT. In nucleotides, the CDR3 is TGTGCCAGCAGTGTTGCGGGGGGGGCGGTCGGTCAGCCCCAGCATTTT. It encodes CASSVAGGAVGQPQHF.

The rearrangement uses TRBV5-1 and TRBJ2-1, with D maybe TRBD2 (6 bases). CDR1 and CDR2 (germline): SGHRS, YFSETQ. The V and J ends lost 2 bases and 8 bases respectively, with 8 bases between them. CDR3 length: 12 amino acids. CDR3 sequence: CASSFGGYEQFF. The CDR3 DNA follows: TGCGCCAGCAGCTTCGGGGGTTATGAGCAGTTCTTC.

This clone has just one count. The V call is TRBV7-2, the J call TRBJ1-3, with unresolved D. The CDR3 runs to 16 residues. Trimming stripped 6 bases from V and 2 bases from J, with 17 bases between. Per the germline V gene, CDR1 is SGHTA and CDR2 is FQGNSA. CDR3 sequence (DNA): TGTGCCAGCAGTCCAAACAGCCAGGCGCCTGGAAACACCATATATTTT. Protein sequence: CASSPNSQAPGNTIYF.

The chain combines TRBV15 with TRBJ2-7; 13 bases map to TRBD2. Per germline, CDR1 LNHNV and CDR2 YYDKDF (reference sequence). J was trimmed by 4 bases and V by 1 base; bases with no gene match: 1. The CDR3 has 15 residues. The CDR3 loop reads CATSRGTSGSYEQYF. The CDR3 region has the DNA TGTGCCACCAGCAGAGGGACTAGCGGGAGTTACGAGCAGTACTTC.

This clone appeared a single time. The rearrangement joins TRBV2 to TRBJ2-5; possible D gene TRBD2, 5 bases. The CDR3 runs to 16 residues. The germline gives CDR1 SNHLY, CDR2 FYNNEI. V was trimmed by 3 bases and J by 4 bases, leaving 18 bases between them. CDR3 bases: TGTGCCAGCAGTGAGATCCTTCGTAAAGGAGGAGAGACCCAGTACTTC. Residues: CASSEILRKGGETQYF.

The chain links TRBV4-3 to TRBJ2-3; 12 bases are shared with TRBD2. This CDR3 spans 16 amino acids. Per germline, CDR1 LGHNA and CDR2 YSLEER. V shed 1 base, J shed 2 bases, and the junction held 1 base outside the gene matches. This CDR3 reads CASSQGTSGATDTQYF. The CDR3 DNA sequence: TGCGCCAGCAGCCAAGGGACTAGCGGGGCCACAGATACGCAGTATTTT.

The V and J genes are TRBV6-5 and TRBJ1-1; D uncertain. The CDR3 is made up of 16 amino acids. Trimming removed 0 bases at V and 0 bases at J, with 11 bases between. Germline-derived CDR1 and CDR2 are MNHEY and SVGAGI. The CDR3 DNA follows: TGTGCCAGCAGTTACTCTGGAGAGGGCGTGAACACTGAAGCTTTCTTT. Protein product: CASSYSGEGVNTEAFF.

The chain has TRBV4-2 and TRBJ1-5; unclear D gene. The germline V gene encodes CDR1 LGHNA and CDR2 YNFKEQ. V was pared by 1 base and J by 0 bases, with 4 bases between. The CDR3 spans 14 residues. As DNA, the CDR3 is TGTGCCAGCAGCCAAGGCGATAGCAATCAGCCCCAGCATTTT. Its protein product is CASSQGDSNQPQHF.

This CDR3 reads CASSYVAGYEAFF. DNA for the CDR3: TGTGCCAGCAGTTACGTGGCAGGGTATGAAGCTTTCTTT. The chain uses TRBV6-6 and TRBJ1-1; D perhaps matches TRBD1 (5 bases). Looked up from germline, CDR1 is MNHNY and CDR2 is SVGAGI (reference sequence). Trimming pared 2 bases from V and 7 bases from J, leaving 11 bases between. The CDR3 sequence is 13 residues long.

The rearrangement joins TRBV7-8 to TRBJ2-7, with 9 bases aligning to TRBD1. The J segment lost 6 bases and the V segment lost 4 bases, leaving 7 bases of the junction unmatched. The germline CDR1 and CDR2 sequences are SGHVS and FQNEAQ. This CDR3 contains 14 residues. The CDR3 bases are TGTGCCAGCAGCTCCTGGGACAGGGTTTTCGAGCAGTACTTC. This gives the protein CASSSWDRVFEQYF.

V is TRBV29-1 and J is TRBJ2-1; 13 bases are shared with TRBD2. With V trimmed by 0 bases and J by 3 bases, 5 bases remained unmatched. This CDR3 comprises 17 residues. Germline V lookup: CDR1 SQVTM, CDR2 ANQGSEA. The CDR3 DNA reads as TGCAGCGTTGAAGATTTTAGGACTAGCGGGAGCTACAATGAGCAGTTCTTC. Translation gives CSVEDFRTSGSYNEQFF.

This clone was recorded once. Here the CDR3 DNA reads TGTGCCAGCAGTTTTGGGACTAGTAATGAGCAGTTCTTC. Its translation is CASSFGTSNEQFF. The gene calls are TRBV28 and TRBJ2-1; 8 bases align to TRBD2. CDR1 MDHEN and CDR2 SYDVKM come from the germline V gene. This CDR3 spans 13 amino acids. V lost 3 bases and J lost 7; bases outside the gene matches: 2.

The rearrangement uses TRBV25-1 and TRBJ2-5, with D possibly TRBD2 on 6 matching bases. Germline lookup yields CDR1 MGHDK and CDR2 SYGVNS. CDR3 length: 14 amino acids. Trimming shortened V by 1 base and J by 2 bases, and 8 bases separated the two germline ends. CDR3: CASSEWGEQETQYF. DNA of the CDR3: TGTGCCAGCAGTGAATGGGGGGAACAAGAGACCCAGTACTTC.

The chain employs TRBV18 and TRBJ2-1, with D possibly TRBD2 on 6 matching bases. This CDR3 contains 17 residues. V was clipped by 0 bases and J by 0 bases, with 12 bases between them. CDR1 is KGHSH, CDR2 LQKENI, per germline. The CDR3: CASSPPGGSSSYNEQFF. For the CDR3, the DNA is TGTGCCAGCTCACCACCCGGAGGGTCGAGCTCCTACAATGAGCAGTTCTTC.

The chain combines TRBV6-5 with TRBJ2-7, with 7 bases identical to TRBD1. The V segment lost 0 bases and the J segment 2 bases; nucleotides outside the gene matches: 1. Germline V gene lookup returns CDR1 MNHEY and CDR2 SVGAGI. The CDR3 extends over 14 amino acids. This CDR3 is CASSYSTGTYEQYF. CDR3 bases: TGTGCCAGCAGTTACTCGACAGGGACCTACGAGCAGTACTTC.

V and J are TRBV10-3 and TRBJ2-7, with 9 bases identical to TRBD2. CDR3 size: 14 residues. Germline V gene lookup returns CDR1 ENHRY and CDR2 SYGVKD. J lost 1 base, V lost 11 bases, and 9 bases had no gene match. The CDR3 loop reads CASRTGLASYEQYF. CDR3 sequence (DNA): TGTGCCTCCCGAACGGGACTAGCATCCTACGAGCAGTACTTC.

As to this clone: The same CDR3 can be traced to other DNA sequences in this sample. J is TRBJ2-7 and V is TRBV11-2; D not certain. V gave up 4 bases and J gave up 0 bases, with 4 bases separating them. The CDR3 has 12 residues. Germline V gives CDR1 SGHAT, CDR2 FQNNGV. The DNA for the CDR3 is TGTGCCAGCAGCTCACTCTCCTACGAGCAGTACTTC. This translates into CASSSLSYEQYF.

This clone has only a few counts. The chain couples TRBV4-1 to TRBJ1-2; a possible D gene is TRBD1 (5 bases). The CDR3 loop spans 16 amino acids. V lost 0 bases and J lost 1, with 12 bases in between. Germline CDR1 MGHRA, CDR2 YSYEKL. The CDR3 DNA reads as TGCGCCAGCAGCCAAGATTCAGCAGGGATTAACTATGGCTACACCTTC. It yields the protein CASSQDSAGINYGYTF.

V and J are TRBV7-3 and TRBJ2-1; D not certain. This CDR3 contains 13 residues. V was clipped by 4 bases and J by 5 bases, with 9 bases between them. CDR1 is SGHTA and CDR2 is FQGTGA in the germline V gene. The CDR3 here is CASSSALDNEQFF. CDR3 nucleotides: TGTGCCAGCAGCTCAGCCCTAGACAATGAGCAGTTCTTC.